The sequence of this TCR beta chain was determined in a study of vaccination effects on CD4 cells after COVID-19. Study at large: Antigen-specific CD4+ T cells expanded by the ViraFEST assay with viral peptide pools were then sequenced. Supplemented with roughly 9 IU/ml IL-2 and approximately 9.7 ug/ml peptides, roughly 2 million PBMC per well were kept in culture.

Worth noting for this clone: Its target is not known.

Broader study findings: Clones induced by infection and by vaccine showed marked clonal contraction late after vaccination.

This table comes from immunoSEQ multiplex PCR, and its TCRdb copy is limited to in-frame clones, with some not included. The sample records 50,000 or so clones, about four fifths being singletons. Trimming took off 5 bases at V and 10 bases at J, with 18 bases between the two ends. The length of the CDR3 is 14 residues. Germline CDR1 is GTSNPN and CDR2 is SVGIG (reference sequence). Cultured cells yielded isolated CD4+ T cells after 10 days. The person was diagnosed with PCR-confirmed SARS-CoV-2 infection between March and December 2020. Each participant was administered two doses of either the BNT162b2 or the mRNA-1273 vaccine. IL-2 medium was substituted for half the medium on days 3 and 7.

This material consisted of CD4+ T cells from PBMCs cultured without peptide, taken after COVID-19 vaccination. The origin of this receptor is a human donor who had a prior SARS-CoV-2 infection. The chain has TRBV30 and TRBJ1-6; D is unclear. The CDR3 bases are TGTGCCTGGCGTTCTTCTCCCCTAGTCTCACCCCTCCACTTT. Translation: CAWRSSPLVSPLHF.